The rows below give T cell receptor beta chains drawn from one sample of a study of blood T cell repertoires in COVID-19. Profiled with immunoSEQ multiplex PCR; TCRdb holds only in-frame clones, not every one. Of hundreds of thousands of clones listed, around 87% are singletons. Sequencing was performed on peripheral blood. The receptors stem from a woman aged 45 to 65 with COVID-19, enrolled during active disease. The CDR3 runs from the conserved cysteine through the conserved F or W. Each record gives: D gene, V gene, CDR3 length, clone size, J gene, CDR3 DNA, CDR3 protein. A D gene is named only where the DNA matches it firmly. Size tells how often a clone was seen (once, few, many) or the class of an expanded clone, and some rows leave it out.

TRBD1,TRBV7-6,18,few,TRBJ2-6,TGTGCCAGCAGCTTATTGGGGACAGGGAACTCTGGGGCCAACGTCCTGACTTTC,CASSLLGTGNSGANVLTF
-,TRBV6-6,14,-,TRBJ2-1,TGTGCCAGCAGTTACTCGAATACAGTCAATGAGCAGTTCTTC,CASSYSNTVNEQFF
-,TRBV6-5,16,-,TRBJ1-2,TGTGCCAGCAGTTACCTACGCGCGGGGAGGAACTATGGCTACACCTTC,CASSYLRAGRNYGYTF
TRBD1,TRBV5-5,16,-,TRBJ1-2,TGTGCCAGCAGCTTGGGAGGACAGGGGCAGAACTATGGCTACACCTTC,CASSLGGQGQNYGYTF
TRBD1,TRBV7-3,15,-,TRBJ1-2,TGTGCCAGCAGCTTGTTCGACAGGGGGCCCCATGGCTACACCTTC,CASSLFDRGPHGYTF
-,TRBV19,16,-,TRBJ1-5,TGTGCCAGTAGTATCGACAGGACCTATAGCAATCAGCCCCAGCATTTT,CASSIDRTYSNQPQHF
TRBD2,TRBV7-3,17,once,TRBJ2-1,TGTGCCAGCAGCTCAAGGGTGACTAGCGGGAGTGGGAATGAGCAGTTCTTC,CASSSRVTSGSGNEQFF
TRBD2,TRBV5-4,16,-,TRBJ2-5,TGTGCCAGCAGCACCTTTAGCGGGAGGCGGGCAGAGACCCAGTACTTC,CASSTFSGRRAETQYF
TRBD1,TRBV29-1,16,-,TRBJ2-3,TGCAGCGTTGGACAGGACAGGGGAGTGGGGACAGATACGCAGTATTTT,CSVGQDRGVGTDTQYF
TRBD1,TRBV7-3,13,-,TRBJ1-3,TGTGCCAGCAGTTCAGACAGGGGAGGTACCATATATTTT,CASSSDRGGTIYF
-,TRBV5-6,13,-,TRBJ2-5,TGTGCCAGCAGCTTGGTTGGGGGGGAGACCCAGTACTTC,CASSLVGGETQYF
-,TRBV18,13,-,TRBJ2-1,TGTGCCAGCGATATCGACAGTCACAATGAGCAGTTCTTC,CASDIDSHNEQFF
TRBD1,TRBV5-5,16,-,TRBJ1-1,TGTGCCAGCAGCCCCCGGACAGGGGGCTTGAACACTGAAGCTTTCTTT,CASSPRTGGLNTEAFF
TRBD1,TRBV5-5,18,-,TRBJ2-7,TGTGCCAGCAGCCCGACACACCCCACCGCACAGGGGGCTTGGGAGCAGTACTTC,CASSPTHPTAQGAWEQYF
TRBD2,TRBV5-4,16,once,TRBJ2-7,TGTGCCAGCAGCTCTAAACTAGCGGGAGGGCTCGACGAGCAGTACTTC,CASSSKLAGGLDEQYF
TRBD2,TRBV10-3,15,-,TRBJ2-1,TGTGCCATCAGGGCTAGCGGGAGTTCCTACAATGAGCAGTTCTTC,CAIRASGSSYNEQFF
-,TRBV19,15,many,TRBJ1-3,TGTGCCAGTACCATTCTGAGGAACTCTGGAAACACCATATATTTT,CASTILRNSGNTIYF
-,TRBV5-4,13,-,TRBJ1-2,TGTGCCAGCAGCCTGACAACTAACTATGGCTACACCTTC,CASSLTTNYGYTF
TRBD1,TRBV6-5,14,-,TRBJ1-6,TGTGCCAGCAGTAACAGGGGAGCTGGTTCACCCCTCCACTTT,CASSNRGAGSPLHF
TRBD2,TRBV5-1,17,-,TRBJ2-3,TGCGCCAGCAGCTTCCGACTAGCGGGGAGTAGCACAGATACGCAGTATTTT,CASSFRLAGSSTDTQYF
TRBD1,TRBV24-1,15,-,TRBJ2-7,TGTGCCACCAGCCTGGGGGGGACAGGGGCCTACGAGCAGTACTTC,CATSLGGTGAYEQYF
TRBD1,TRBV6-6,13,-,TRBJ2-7,TGTGCCAGCAGCCGGGACAGCACCTACGAGCAGTACTTC,CASSRDSTYEQYF
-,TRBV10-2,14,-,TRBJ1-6,TGCGCCAGCAGTCCACAGGGTGTAGGTTCACCCCTCCACTTT,CASSPQGVGSPLHF
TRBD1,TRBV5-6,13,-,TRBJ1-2,TGTGCCAGCCTGGACAGGGGATCCTATGGCTACACCTTC,CASLDRGSYGYTF
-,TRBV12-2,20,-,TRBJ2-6,TGTGCAAGTCGCTTAGCGGGATTAGACAGGGGCTTCTCTGGGGCCAACGTCCTGACTTTC,CASRLAGLDRGFSGANVLTF
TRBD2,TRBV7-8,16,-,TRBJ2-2,TGTGCCAGCAGCTGGGGGAGCGGGAGGGGCACCGGGGAGCTGTTTTTT,CASSWGSGRGTGELFF
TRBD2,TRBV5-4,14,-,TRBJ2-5,TGTGCCAGCAGCTTGGCGGGAGGGATGGAGACCCAGTACTTC,CASSLAGGMETQYF
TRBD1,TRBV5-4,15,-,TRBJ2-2,TGTGCCAGCAGCCCGACAGGGGCGCCTGCCGGGGAGCTGTTTTTT,CASSPTGAPAGELFF
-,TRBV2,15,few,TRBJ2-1,TGTGCCAGCAGGACCCTCCTTTTGACAGAAAATGAGCAGTTCTTC,CASRTLLLTENEQFF
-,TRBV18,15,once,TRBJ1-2,TGTGCCAGCTCACCGCCCCCAGGGAACGCCTATGGCTACACCTTC,CASSPPPGNAYGYTF
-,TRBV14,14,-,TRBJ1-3,TGTGCCAGCAGCCCCGGGGATTACGGAAACACCATATATTTT,CASSPGDYGNTIYF
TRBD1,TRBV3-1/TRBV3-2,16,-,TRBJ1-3,TGTGCCAGCACCCTAGGACAGGGTCTCTCTGGAAACACCATATATTTT,CASTLGQGLSGNTIYF
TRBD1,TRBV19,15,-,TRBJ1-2,TGTGCCAGTAAGGAGACAGGGTCGTTGAACTATGGCTACACCTTC,CASKETGSLNYGYTF
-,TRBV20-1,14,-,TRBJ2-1,TGCAGTGCTAGTGAATATAGCTCCTACAATGAGCAGTTCTTC,CSASEYSSYNEQFF
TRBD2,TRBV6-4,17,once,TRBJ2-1,TGTGCCAGCAGTGGACTAGCGGGACCAAAGTCCTACAATGAGCAGTTCTTC,CASSGLAGPKSYNEQFF
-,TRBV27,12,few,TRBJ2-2,TGTGCCAGCAGTTTAATCTCGGGAGTGTTGTTTTTT,CASSLISGVLFF
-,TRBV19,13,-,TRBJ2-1,TGTGCCAGTAGTTGGACTGTCTACAATGAGCAGTTCTTC,CASSWTVYNEQFF
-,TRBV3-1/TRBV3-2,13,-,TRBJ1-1,TGTGCCAGCAGCCAAGACTGGGCGGGGAAAGCTTTCTTT,CASSQDWAGKAFF
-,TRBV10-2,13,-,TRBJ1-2,TGCGCCAGCAGTTCTATCCCCGGCGGTGGCTACACCTTC,CASSSIPGGGYTF
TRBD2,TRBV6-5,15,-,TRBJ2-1,TGTGCCAGCAGACATAGCGGGGGGGACTACAATGAGCAGTTCTTC,CASRHSGGDYNEQFF
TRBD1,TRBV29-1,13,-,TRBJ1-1,TGCAGCGTTTCCGCAGGGGGAAGCACTGAAGCTTTCTTT,CSVSAGGSTEAFF
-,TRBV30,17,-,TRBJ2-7,TGTGCCTGGAGTGCCGAAGGTGGGCAGGTGAGCTCCTACGAGCAGTACTTC,CAWSAEGGQVSSYEQYF
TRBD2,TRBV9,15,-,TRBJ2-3,TGTGCCAGTTCTACTAGCGGGATCGTAGCAGATACGCAGTATTTT,CASSTSGIVADTQYF
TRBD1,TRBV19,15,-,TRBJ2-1,TGTGCCAGTAGTATTCAGGGGGACCTTTACAATGAGCAGTTCTTC,CASSIQGDLYNEQFF
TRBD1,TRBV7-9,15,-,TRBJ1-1,TGTGCCAGCAGCCCCTGGGACAGGACCGACACTGAAGCTTTCTTT,CASSPWDRTDTEAFF
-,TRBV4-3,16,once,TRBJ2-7,TGCGCCAGCAGCCAAGAGGTAAATAGGGGAACGTACGAGCAGTACTTC,CASSQEVNRGTYEQYF
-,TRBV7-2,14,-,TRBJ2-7,TGTGCCAGCAGCTTAGGACCCACAGGGTACGAGCAGTACTTC,CASSLGPTGYEQYF
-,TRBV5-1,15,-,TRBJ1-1,TGCGCCAGCAGCTCCACTGGGGCACGGGACACTGAAGCTTTCTTT,CASSSTGARDTEAFF
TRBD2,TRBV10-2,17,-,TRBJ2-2,TGCGCCAGCAGTGGGACTAGCGGGAGGGCCGGGACCGGGGAGCTGTTTTTT,CASSGTSGRAGTGELFF
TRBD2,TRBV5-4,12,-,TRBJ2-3,TGTGCCAGCAGGGGAGGGGCAGATACGCAGTATTTT,CASRGGADTQYF
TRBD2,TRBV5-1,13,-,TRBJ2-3,TGCGCCAGCAGCTGGACTAGCGGAGATACGCAGTATTTT,CASSWTSGDTQYF
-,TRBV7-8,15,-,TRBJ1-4,TGTGCCAGCAGCTGGGGAGGTACAACTAATGAAAAACTGTTTTTT,CASSWGGTTNEKLFF
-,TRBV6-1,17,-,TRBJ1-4,TGTGCCAGCAGTGAAGAATCGGCAGGCCAACATCAAGAAAAACTGTTTTTT,CASSEESAGQHQEKLFF
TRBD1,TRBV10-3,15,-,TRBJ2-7,TGTGCCATCAGTGCAAGAACAGGGGCTACCGACGAGCAGTACTTC,CAISARTGATDEQYF
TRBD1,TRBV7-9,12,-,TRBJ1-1,TGTGCCAGCAGCCCCGGGACAGGGGGAGCTTTCTTT,CASSPGTGGAFF
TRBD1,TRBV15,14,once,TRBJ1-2,TGTGCCACCAGCATCGACAGGGGTCCCCTAGGCTACACCTTC,CATSIDRGPLGYTF
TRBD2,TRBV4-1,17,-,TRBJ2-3,TGCGCCAGCAGCCAAAATAGACTAGCGGGAAGCACAGATACGCAGTATTTT,CASSQNRLAGSTDTQYF
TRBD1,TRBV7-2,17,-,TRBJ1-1,TGTGCCAGCAGCTCCCGTAGACAGGGGGGGTGGAACACTGAAGCTTTCTTT,CASSSRRQGGWNTEAFF